These 9 T cell receptor beta chains were sequenced from one sample in a study of blood T cell repertoires in COVID-19 (TCRdb year 2020). Library creation used the immunoSEQ multiplex PCR assay. The table comes from immuneACCESS by way of TCRdb, which keeps in-frame sequences with V and J called. Part of the clones is missing from these tables; in studies checked, under half for an unresolved V gene and the rest for unknown reasons. The sample table records some 54,000 clones; 89% of these occur just once. The top ten hold roughly 10% of the sample. The sample consisted of peripheral blood. The receptors originated from an older man with active or convalescent COVID-19.

J is TRBJ2-7 and V is TRBV7-9; perhaps TRBD2 as D (7 bases). CDR1 SEHNR and CDR2 FQNEAQ come from the germline V gene (reference sequence). The CDR3 has 16 residues. V was trimmed by 10 bases and J by 3 bases, leaving 25 bases between them. The CDR3 loop is CATRGGARNSGYEQYF. The CDR3 nucleotides read TGTGCCACCCGTGGGGGGGCGAGGAATTCAGGCTACGAGCAGTACTTC.

The CDR3 is CAISLGQGDNQPQHF. In DNA form, the CDR3 reads TGTGCCATCAGCTTGGGACAGGGGGATAATCAGCCCCAGCATTTT. The rearrangement links TRBV10-3 to TRBJ1-5; 11 positions agree with TRBD1. Germline loops: CDR1 ENHRY, CDR2 SYGVKD. Trimming removed 6 bases from V and 4 bases from J; junction bases left unmatched: 5. The CDR3 has 15 amino acids.

This chain links TRBV6-5 with TRBJ2-1; 10 bases are a match to TRBD2. V lost 6 bases to trimming and J lost 7 bases; unmatched junction nucleotides: 9. CDR3 length equals 15 residues. The germline CDR1 and CDR2 sequences are MNHEY and SVGAGI. The CDR3 here is CASRPAGGPQNEQFF. The CDR3 coding sequence is TGTGCCAGCAGACCAGCGGGAGGGCCGCAGAATGAGCAGTTCTTC.

This chain uses TRBV30 with TRBJ2-1; TRBD2 agrees at 8 bases. Germline CDR1 is GTSNPN and CDR2 is SVGIG (reference sequence). CDR3 length: 16 residues. The V segment lost 5 bases and the J segment 4 bases; nucleotides outside the gene matches: 13. The CDR3 sequence is CAWRVGGGTMYNEQFF. CDR3 nucleotide sequence: TGTGCCTGGCGCGTCGGGGGGGGCACAATGTACAATGAGCAGTTCTTC.

The chain uses TRBV19 and TRBJ1-3, with D perhaps TRBD1 (5 bases). CDR1 is LNHDA, CDR2 SQIVND, per germline (reference sequence). The CDR3 has 16 residues. V was clipped by 3 bases and J by 2 bases, with 14 bases between them. In nucleotides, the CDR3 is TGTGCCAGTAGTATCGGCGGCGGGGCGCCTGGAAACACCATATATTTT. Translating it yields CASSIGGGAPGNTIYF.

The chain uses TRBV7-2 and TRBJ2-5; 12 bases align to TRBD2. The CDR3 has 16 residues. In germline, CDR1 is SGHTA, CDR2 FQGNSA. Trimming at V came to 3 bases and at J to 6 bases, leaving 8 bases not matched to a gene. The CDR3 region is CASSLGTSGPVQTQYF. As DNA, the CDR3 is TGTGCCAGCAGCTTGGGGACTAGCGGGCCTGTACAGACCCAGTACTTC.

This chain connects TRBV6-2 or TRBV6-3 to TRBJ2-6; 8 bases line up with TRBD1. Germline-derived CDR1 and CDR2 are MNHEY and SVGEGT. J was trimmed by 0 bases and V by 6 bases; bases with no gene match: 4. The CDR3 spans 16 residues. Here the CDR3 reads CASSPDRGSGANVLTF. DNA for the CDR3: TGTGCCAGCAGCCCTGACAGGGGCTCTGGGGCCAACGTCCTGACTTTC.

V gene TRBV27 combines with J gene TRBJ1-5; 10 bases line up with TRBD1. Germline-derived CDR1 and CDR2 are MNHEY and SMNVEV (reference sequence). With 4 bases clipped from V and 1 base from J, the junction kept 4 bases outside the gene matches. CDR3 length: 16 amino acids. The CDR3: CASSSWTGGSNQPQHF. CDR3 DNA sequence: TGTGCCAGCAGTTCGTGGACAGGGGGGAGCAATCAGCCCCAGCATTTT.

The V and J genes are TRBV7-2 and TRBJ2-3, with 11 bases lining up with TRBD2. The CDR3 is 15 amino acids. The germline V gene encodes CDR1 SGHTA and CDR2 FQGNSA. Germline trimming cut 5 bases from V and 3 bases from J; bases unmatched to any gene: 4. The DNA of the CDR3 is TGTGCCAGCAGCCCAAGACTAGCGGGAACAGATACGCAGTATTTT. The encoded protein is CASSPRLAGTDTQYF.